The source of this T cell receptor (beta chain) is a study of read filtering for tumor transcriptome and immune sequencing. Study-wide context: Mean patient age was approximately 66 years, range about 40 to 85; around 17 male, around 15 female.

This clonotype was recorded at least ten times. Its antigen is undetermined. Findings and caveats of the study: IR-seq and RNA-seq agreed better without single-read clonotypes. Sorted CD138-negative bone marrow cells were not purified T cells. In IR-seq, single-read clonotypes were 75% to 90% of clonotypes but 3.5% to 4% of reads.

Molecular barcoded adaptors covering alpha/delta and beta/gamma chains were used on about 0.4 ug RNA. Using its own MiXCR run on the reads, TCRdb lists one record per CDR3 protein. The sample shows fewer than 150,000 distinct CDR3 sequences, approximately 13% of them seen only once. From germline, CDR1 is LGHNA and CDR2 YNFKEQ. The length of the CDR3 is 17 residues. Trimming stripped 3 bases from V and 0 bases from J, with 15 bases between. This TCR derives from a donor aged 40 or older with multiple myeloma. The sequencing sample was made of a population of CD138-negative cells sorted from bone marrow. The chain combines TRBV4-2 with TRBJ2-1; D tentatively reads TRBD1 or TRBD2 (5 bases each). The DNA of the CDR3 is TGTGCCAGCAGCCAGTCCGCCGGGGCGCACTCCTACAATGAGCAGTTCTTC. Residues: CASSQSAGAHSYNEQFF.